This TCR beta chain was identified during a study of blood T cell repertoires in COVID-19 (dated by TCRdb to the early 2020s). Concerning the study at large: Samples from collaborators originated in the United States, Italy and Spain and spanned both the acute and convalescent phases of COVID-19. The material from the prospective study consisted of cDNA or gDNA derived from T cells, B-cell-depleted T cells, or PBMCs. Subjects who had been exposed to COVID-19, were actively infected with it, or had recovered from it provided the deeply sampled blood TCRbeta repertoires that made up the dataset. The repertoires were made available in a free public database intended to serve as a resource for research on the immune response to SARS-CoV-2. The samples were drawn from the first 160 participants of the ongoing ImmuneRACE study and from 1,254 subjects provided by 6 global collaborators. Nearly every sample came with metadata listing a de-identified subject ID, COVID-19 status, age in years and sex. Where available, HLA class I and class II types were taken from metadata supplied by the sample provider and were not determined by assay-based typing. The full study reports these points: Clinical and demographic metadata were provided uncurated, with the amount varying by source and participant.

According to the germline V gene (reference sequence), CDR1 reads PRHDT and CDR2 reads FYEKMQ. Trimmed from V: 3 bases; trimmed from J: 1 base; junction bases lacking a gene match: 1. The CDR3 contains 14 residues, cysteine and phenylalanine counted. Of the read, only the CDR3 DNA is kept; its 42 bases are in frame from base 1. TCRbeta CDR3 regions were amplified from genomic DNA using the immunoSEQ Assay, a bias-controlled multiplex PCR. Per the authors' processing: The number of nucleated cells in each sample was estimated by amplification of reference gene primers within the assay. Sequence reads were collapsed and filtered to measure the absolute abundance of every unique TCRbeta CDR3 rearrangement. For each sample, productive Simpson clonality was calculated by taking the square root of Simpson's diversity index across productive rearrangements. TCRdb carries this immuneACCESS record with in-frame sequences only. Its versions omit some clonotypes, under half of them owing to an unresolved V gene in the studies checked, with the rest unexplained. The V and J calls and clone size are taken from that table; D and trimming were inferred from the DNA. Here the sample has about 190,000 clones; approximately 85% occur a single time. Around 7% of the sample is taken by the ten largest.

One collaborating source in Seattle enrolled patients while the patients were actively infected and followed the patients over time throughout the course of disease. Each collaborating institution followed its own protocols to collect whole blood in K2EDTA tubes. For TCRbeta analysis, collaborators shipped samples as frozen whole blood, isolated PBMCs, or DNA extracted from either of those sample types. This clone was seen only once. Its antigen target is currently unknown. No base-level quality is on record; no much larger clone is a single base apart. The TCR comes from an elderly man with COVID-19, enrolled during active disease. Rearrangement joined TRBV13 to TRBJ1-1; 8 central nucleotides agree with TRBD1. The sample was peripheral blood. The CDR3 corresponds to CASSLDRANTEAFF. At the DNA level, the sequence is TGTGCCAGCAGCTTGGACAGGGCGAACACTGAAGCTTTCTTT.